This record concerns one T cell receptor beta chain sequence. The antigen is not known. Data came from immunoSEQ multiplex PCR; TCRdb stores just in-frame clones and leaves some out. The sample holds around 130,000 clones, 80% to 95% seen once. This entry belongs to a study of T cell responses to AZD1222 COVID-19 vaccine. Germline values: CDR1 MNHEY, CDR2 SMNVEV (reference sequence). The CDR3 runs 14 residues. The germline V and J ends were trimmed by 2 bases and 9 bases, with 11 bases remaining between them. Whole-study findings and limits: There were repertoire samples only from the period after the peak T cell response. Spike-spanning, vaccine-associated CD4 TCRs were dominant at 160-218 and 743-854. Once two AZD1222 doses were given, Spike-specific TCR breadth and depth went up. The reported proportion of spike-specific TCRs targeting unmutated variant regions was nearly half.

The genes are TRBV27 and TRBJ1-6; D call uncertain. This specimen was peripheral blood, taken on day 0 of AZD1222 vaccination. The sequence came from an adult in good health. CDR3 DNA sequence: TGTGCCAGCAGTTTACGAGAGGGCGGTTCACCCCTCCACTTT. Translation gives CASSLREGGSPLHF.